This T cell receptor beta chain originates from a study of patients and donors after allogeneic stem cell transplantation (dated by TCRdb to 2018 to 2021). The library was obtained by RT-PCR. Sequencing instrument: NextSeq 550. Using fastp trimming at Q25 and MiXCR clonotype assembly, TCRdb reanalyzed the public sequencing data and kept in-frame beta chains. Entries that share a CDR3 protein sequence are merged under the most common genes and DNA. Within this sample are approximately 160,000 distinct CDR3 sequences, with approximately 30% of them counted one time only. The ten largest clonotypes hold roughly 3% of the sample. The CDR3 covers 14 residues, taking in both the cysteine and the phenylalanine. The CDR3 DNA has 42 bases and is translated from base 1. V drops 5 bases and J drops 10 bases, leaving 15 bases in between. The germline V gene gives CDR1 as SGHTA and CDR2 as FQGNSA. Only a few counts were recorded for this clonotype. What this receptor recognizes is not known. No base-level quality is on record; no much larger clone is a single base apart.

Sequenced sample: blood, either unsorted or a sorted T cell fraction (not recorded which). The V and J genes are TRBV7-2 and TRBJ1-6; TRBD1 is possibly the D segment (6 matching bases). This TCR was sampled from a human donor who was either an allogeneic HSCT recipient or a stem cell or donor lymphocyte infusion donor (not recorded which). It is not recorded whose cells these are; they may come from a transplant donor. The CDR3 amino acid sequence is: CASSPDRHYSPLHF. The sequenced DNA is TGTGCCAGCAGCCCCGACAGGCATTACTCACCCCTCCACTTT.